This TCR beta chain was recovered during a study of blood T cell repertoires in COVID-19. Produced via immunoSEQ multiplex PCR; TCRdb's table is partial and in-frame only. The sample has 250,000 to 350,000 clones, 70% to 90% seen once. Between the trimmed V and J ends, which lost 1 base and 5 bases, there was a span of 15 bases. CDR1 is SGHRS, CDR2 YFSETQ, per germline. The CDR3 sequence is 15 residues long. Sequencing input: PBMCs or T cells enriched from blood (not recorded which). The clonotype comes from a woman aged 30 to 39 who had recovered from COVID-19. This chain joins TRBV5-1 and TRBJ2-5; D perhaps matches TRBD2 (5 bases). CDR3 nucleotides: TGCGCCAGCAGCTTGTTGCGGGCGGAGTTGGAGACCCAGTACTTC. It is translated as CASSLLRAELETQYF.